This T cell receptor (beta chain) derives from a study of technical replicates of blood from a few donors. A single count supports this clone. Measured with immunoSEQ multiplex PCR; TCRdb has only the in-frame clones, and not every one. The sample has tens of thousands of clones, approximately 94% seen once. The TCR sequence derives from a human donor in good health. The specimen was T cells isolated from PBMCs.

The CDR3 DNA reads as TGCGCCAGCAGTGAGTTGACTAGCGGGATTCGCGATACGCAGTATTTT. Amino acid sequence: CASSELTSGIRDTQYF. The J gene is TRBJ2-3, the V gene TRBV10-1, with 11 bases matching TRBD2. V dropped 1 base and J dropped 6; count of bases not matched to a gene: 6. CDR1 and CDR2 (germline): WNHNN, SYGVQD (reference sequence). The CDR3 has 16 amino acids.